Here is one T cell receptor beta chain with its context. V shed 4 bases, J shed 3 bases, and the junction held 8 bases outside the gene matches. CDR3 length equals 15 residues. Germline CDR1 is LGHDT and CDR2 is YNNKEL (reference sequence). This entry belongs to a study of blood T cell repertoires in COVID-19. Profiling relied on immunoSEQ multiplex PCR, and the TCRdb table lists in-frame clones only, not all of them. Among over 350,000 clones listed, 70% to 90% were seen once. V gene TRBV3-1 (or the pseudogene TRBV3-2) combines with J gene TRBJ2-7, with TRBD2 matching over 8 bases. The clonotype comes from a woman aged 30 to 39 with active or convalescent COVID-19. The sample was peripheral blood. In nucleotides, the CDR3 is TGTGCCAGCAGCCGCACGGGGGGGAGGGGCTACGAGCAGTACTTC. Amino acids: CASSRTGGRGYEQYF.